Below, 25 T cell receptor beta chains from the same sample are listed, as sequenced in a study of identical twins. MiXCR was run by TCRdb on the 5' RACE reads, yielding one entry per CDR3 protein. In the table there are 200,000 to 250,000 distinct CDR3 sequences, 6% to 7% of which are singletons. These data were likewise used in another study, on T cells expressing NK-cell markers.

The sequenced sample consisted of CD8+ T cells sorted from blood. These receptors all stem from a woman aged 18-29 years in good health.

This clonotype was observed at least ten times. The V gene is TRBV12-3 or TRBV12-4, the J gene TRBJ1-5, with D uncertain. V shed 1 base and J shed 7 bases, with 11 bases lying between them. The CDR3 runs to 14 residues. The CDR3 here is CASSLGRVSQPQHF. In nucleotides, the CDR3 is TGTGCCAGCAGTTTAGGGCGGGTTTCGCAGCCCCAGCATTTT.

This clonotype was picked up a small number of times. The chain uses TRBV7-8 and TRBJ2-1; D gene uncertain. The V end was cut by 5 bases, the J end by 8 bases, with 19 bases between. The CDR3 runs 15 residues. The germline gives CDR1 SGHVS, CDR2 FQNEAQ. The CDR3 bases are TGTGCCAGCAGCAAAGAAGGCAACCTGGGCGATGAGCAGTTCTTC. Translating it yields CASSKEGNLGDEQFF. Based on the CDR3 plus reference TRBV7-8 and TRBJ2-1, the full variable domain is GAGVSQSPRYKVAKRGQDVALRCDPISGHVSLFWYQQALGQGPEFLTYFQNEAQLDKSGLPSDRFFAERPEGSVSTLKIQRTQQEDSAVYLCASSKEGNLGDEQFFGPGTRLTVL.

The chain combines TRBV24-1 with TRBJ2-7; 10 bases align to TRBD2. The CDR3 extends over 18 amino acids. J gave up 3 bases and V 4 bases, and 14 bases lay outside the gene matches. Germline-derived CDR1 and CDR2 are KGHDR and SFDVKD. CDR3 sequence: CATSDRTGTSGAFYEQYF. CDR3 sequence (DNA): TGTGCCACCAGTGACCGCACTGGCACTAGCGGGGCCTTCTACGAGCAGTACTTC.

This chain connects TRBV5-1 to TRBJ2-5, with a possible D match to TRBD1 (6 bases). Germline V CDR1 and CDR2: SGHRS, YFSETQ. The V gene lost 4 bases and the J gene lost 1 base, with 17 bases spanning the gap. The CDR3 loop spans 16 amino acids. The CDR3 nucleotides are TGCGCCAGCAGCAGCGGACAGATAAGAATCCAAGAGACCCAGTACTTC. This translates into CASSSGQIRIQETQYF.

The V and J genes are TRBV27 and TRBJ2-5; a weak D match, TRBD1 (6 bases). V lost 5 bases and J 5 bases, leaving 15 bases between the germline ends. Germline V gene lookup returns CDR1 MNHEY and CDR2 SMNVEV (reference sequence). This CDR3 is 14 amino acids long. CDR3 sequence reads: CASSHLRGGETQYF. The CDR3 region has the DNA TGTGCCAGCAGTCACCTCAGGGGTGGGGAGACCCAGTACTTC.

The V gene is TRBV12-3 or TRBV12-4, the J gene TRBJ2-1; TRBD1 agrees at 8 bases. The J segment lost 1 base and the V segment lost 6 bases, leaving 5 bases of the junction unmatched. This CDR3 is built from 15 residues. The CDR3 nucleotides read TGTGCCAGCAGGTCCGGGACAGGTTCCTACAATGAGCAGTTCTTC. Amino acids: CASRSGTGSYNEQFF.

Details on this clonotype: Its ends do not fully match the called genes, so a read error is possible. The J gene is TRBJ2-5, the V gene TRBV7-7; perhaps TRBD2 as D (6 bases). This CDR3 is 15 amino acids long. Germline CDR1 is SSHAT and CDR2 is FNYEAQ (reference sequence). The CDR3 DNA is TGTGCTAGCAGCTCTAGCCTGGCGGAGGGAGAGACCCAGTACTTC. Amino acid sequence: CASSSSLAEGETQYF.

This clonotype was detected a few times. The CDR3 reads CASSLSTGTGYEQYF. DNA for the CDR3: TGTGCCAGCAGTTTATCTACCGGGACAGGCTACGAGCAGTACTTC. This sequence joins TRBV27 and TRBJ2-7, with 8 nucleotides matching TRBD1. Trimming took 0 bases from V and 3 from J; bases not matched to a gene: 4. Germline CDR1 reads MNHEY; CDR2 reads SMNVEV (reference sequence). This CDR3 spans 15 amino acids.

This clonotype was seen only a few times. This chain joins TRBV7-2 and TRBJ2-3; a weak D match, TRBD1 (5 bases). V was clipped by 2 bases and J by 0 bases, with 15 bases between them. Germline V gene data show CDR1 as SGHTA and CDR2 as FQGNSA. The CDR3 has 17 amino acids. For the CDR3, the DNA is TGTGCCAGCAGCTTAAGTGGGGCCAAGCCTAGCACAGATACGCAGTATTTT. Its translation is CASSLSGAKPSTDTQYF.

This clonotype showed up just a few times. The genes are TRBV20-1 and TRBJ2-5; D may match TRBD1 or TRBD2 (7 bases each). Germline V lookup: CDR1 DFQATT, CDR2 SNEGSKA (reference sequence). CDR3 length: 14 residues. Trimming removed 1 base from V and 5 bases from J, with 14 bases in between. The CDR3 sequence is CSARAQGEGETQYF. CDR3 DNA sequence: TGCAGTGCTAGAGCCCAGGGGGAGGGGGAGACCCAGTACTTC.

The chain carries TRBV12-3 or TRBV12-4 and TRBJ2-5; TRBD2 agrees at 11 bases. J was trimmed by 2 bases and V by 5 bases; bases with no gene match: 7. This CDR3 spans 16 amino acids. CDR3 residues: CASSAPTSGAQETQYF. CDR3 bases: TGTGCCAGCAGTGCCCCGACTAGCGGGGCTCAAGAGACCCAGTACTTC.

The CDR3 DNA follows: TGTGCCAGCAGTTACTCGATGGGGGTGAACACTGAAGCTTTCTTT. Translated: CASSYSMGVNTEAFF. This sequence joins TRBV6-2 or TRBV6-3 and TRBJ1-1, with D tentatively TRBD1 (5 bases). The CDR3 is made up of 15 amino acids. The germline V gene encodes CDR1 MNHEY and CDR2 SVGEGT. V was pared by 0 bases and J by 0 bases, with 8 bases between.

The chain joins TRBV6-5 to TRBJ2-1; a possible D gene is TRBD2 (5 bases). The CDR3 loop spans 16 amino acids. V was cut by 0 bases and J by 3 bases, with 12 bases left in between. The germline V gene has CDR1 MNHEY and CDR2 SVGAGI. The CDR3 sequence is CASSYSISGNYNEQFF. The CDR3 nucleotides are TGTGCCAGCAGTTACTCGATTTCGGGGAACTACAATGAGCAGTTCTTC.

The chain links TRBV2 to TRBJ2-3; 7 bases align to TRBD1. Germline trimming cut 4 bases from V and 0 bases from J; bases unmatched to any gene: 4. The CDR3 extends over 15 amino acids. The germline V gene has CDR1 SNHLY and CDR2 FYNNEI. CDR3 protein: CASSAGQASTDTQYF. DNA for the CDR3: TGTGCCAGCAGTGCCGGACAGGCTAGCACAGATACGCAGTATTTT.

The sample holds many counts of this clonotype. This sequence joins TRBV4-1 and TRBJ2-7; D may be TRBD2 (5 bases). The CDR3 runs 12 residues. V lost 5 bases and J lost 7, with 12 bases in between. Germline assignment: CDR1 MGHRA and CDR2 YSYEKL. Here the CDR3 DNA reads TGCGCCAGCAGCTACTCCGGCGGGGAGCAGTACTTC. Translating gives CASSYSGGEQYF.

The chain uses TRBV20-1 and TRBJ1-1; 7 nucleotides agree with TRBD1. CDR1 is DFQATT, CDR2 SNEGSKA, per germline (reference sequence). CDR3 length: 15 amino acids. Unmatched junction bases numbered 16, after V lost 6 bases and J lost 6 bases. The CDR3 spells CSAHDSGGGKAEAFF. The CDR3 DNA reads TGCAGTGCACACGACTCAGGGGGTGGTAAAGCTGAAGCTTTCTTT.

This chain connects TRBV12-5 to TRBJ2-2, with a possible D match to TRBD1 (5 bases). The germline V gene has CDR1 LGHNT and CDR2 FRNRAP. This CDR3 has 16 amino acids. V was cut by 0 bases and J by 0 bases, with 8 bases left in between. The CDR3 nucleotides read TGTGCTAGTGGTTTGGTACAAGGGGCGAACACCGGGGAGCTGTTTTTT. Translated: CASGLVQGANTGELFF.

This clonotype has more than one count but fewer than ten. The DNA for the CDR3 is TGCAGTGCTATACTTGGGAACACTGAAGCTTTCTTT. The encoded protein is CSAILGNTEAFF. The chain couples TRBV20-1 to TRBJ1-1; D unclear. Deletions cut 4 bases from V and 1 base from J, with 7 bases between. The CDR3 extends over 12 amino acids. CDR1 is DFQATT and CDR2 is SNEGSKA in the germline V gene (reference sequence).

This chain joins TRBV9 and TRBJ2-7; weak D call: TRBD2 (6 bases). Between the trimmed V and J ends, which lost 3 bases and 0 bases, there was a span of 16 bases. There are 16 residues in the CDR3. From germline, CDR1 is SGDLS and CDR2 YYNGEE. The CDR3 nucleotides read TGTGCCAGCAGCGCCGGCGGAGGGGCCCTCTCCTACGAGCAGTACTTC. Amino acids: CASSAGGGALSYEQYF.

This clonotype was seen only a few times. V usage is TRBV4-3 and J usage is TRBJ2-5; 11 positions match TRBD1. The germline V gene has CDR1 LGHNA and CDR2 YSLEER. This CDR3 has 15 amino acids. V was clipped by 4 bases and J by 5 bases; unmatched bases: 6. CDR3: CASSPGQGASETQYF. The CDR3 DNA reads TGCGCCAGCAGCCCCGGACAGGGGGCGTCGGAGACCCAGTACTTC.

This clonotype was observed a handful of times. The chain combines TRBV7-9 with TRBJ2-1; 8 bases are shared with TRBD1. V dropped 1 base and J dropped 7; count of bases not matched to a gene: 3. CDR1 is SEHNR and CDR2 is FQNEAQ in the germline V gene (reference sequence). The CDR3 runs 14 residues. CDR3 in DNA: TGTGCCAGCAGCTTAGTCCAGGGGGCAAATGAGCAGTTCTTC. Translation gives CASSLVQGANEQFF.

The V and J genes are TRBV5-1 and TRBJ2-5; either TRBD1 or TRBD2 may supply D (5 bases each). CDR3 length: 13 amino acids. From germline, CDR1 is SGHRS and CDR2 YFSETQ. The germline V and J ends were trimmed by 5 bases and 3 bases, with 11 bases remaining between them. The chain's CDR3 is CASRGAGEETQYF. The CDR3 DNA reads TGCGCCAGCAGAGGGGCCGGGGAAGAGACCCAGTACTTC.

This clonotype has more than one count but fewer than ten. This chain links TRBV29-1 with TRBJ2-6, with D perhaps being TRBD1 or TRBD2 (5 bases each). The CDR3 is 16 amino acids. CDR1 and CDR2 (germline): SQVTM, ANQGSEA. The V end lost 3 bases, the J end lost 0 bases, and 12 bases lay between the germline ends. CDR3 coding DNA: TGCAGCGTTGAGGGGGAGAAGGGCTCTGGGGCCAACGTCCTGACTTTC. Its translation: CSVEGEKGSGANVLTF.

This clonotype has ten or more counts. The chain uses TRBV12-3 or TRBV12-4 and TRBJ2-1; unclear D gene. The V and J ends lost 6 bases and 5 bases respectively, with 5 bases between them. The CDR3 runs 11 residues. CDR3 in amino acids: CASSPDNEQFF. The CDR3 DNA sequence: TGTGCCAGCAGCCCAGACAATGAGCAGTTCTTC.

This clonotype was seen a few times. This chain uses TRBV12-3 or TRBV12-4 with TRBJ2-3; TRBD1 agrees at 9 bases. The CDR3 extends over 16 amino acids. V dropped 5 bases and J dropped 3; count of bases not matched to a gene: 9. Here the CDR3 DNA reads TGTGCCAGCAGTCAACAGGGGGCGGCCACAACAGATACGCAGTATTTT. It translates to CASSQQGAATTDTQYF.